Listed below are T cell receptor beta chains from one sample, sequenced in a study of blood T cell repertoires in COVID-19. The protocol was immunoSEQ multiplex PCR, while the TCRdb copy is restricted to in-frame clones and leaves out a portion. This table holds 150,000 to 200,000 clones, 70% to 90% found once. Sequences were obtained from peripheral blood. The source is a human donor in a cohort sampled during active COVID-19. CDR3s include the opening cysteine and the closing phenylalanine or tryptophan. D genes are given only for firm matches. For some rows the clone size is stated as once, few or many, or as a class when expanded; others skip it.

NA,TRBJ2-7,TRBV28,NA,TGTGCCAGCAGCCCTCCGTCGGGGGTCTCCTACGAGCAGTACTTC,CASSPPSGVSYEQYF
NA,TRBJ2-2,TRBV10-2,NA,TGCGCCAGCAGTGTTAATACAGGGAGGGAAACCGGGGAGCTGTTTTTT,CASSVNTGRETGELFF
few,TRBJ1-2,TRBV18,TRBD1,TGTGCCAGCTCACCAGGGACAGACGTCGTCTATGGCTACACCTTC,CASSPGTDVVYGYTF
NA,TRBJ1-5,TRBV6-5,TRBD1,TGTGCCAGCAGTACCGGACAGGGAAGTCAGCCCCAGCATTTT,CASSTGQGSQPQHF
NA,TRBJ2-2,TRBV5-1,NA,TGCGCCAGCAGCCCCACTGAAGGGGCCGGGGAGCTGTTTTTT,CASSPTEGAGELFF
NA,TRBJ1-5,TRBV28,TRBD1,TGTGCCAGCAGTTTCGGCACAGGGGGGTATCAGCCCCAGCATTTT,CASSFGTGGYQPQHF
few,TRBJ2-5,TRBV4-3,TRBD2,TGCGCCAGCAGCCAAGAAGCGACTAGCGGGACCCAGTACTTC,CASSQEATSGTQYF
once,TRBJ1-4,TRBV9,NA,TGTGCCAGCAGCGTATCCCTGGGACACCCAACTAATGAAAAACTGTTTTTT,CASSVSLGHPTNEKLFF
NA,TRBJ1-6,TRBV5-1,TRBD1,TGCGCCAGCAGCCGGGGACAGATTAGCTCCTATAATTCACCCCTCCACTTT,CASSRGQISSYNSPLHF
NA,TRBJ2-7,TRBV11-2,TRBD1,TGTGCCAGCAGCTTAGGACAGGGCACCTACGAGCAGTACTTC,CASSLGQGTYEQYF
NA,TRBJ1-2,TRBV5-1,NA,TGCGCCAGCAGCTTGGCAACGGGTATTGGAGTTTCTGGCTACACCTTC,CASSLATGIGVSGYTF
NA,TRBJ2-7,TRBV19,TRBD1,TGTGCCAGTAGTATCACAGGGGACGGCGAGCAGTACTTC,CASSITGDGEQYF
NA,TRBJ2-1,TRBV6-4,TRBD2,TGTGCCAGCAGTGGGGTGGCGGGAGAGTCGAATGAGCAGTTCTTC,CASSGVAGESNEQFF
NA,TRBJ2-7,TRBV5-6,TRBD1,TGTGCCAGCAGCCCTACCGGGACAGGGTACGAGCAGTACTTC,CASSPTGTGYEQYF
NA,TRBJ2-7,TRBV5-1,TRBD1,TGCGCCAGCAGCCTACAGGGGACGTCCTACGAGCAGTACTTC,CASSLQGTSYEQYF
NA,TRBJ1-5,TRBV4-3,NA,TGCGCCAGCAGCCAAGATTGGTCAGGGAATCAGCCCCAGCATTTT,CASSQDWSGNQPQHF
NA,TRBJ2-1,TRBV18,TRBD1,TGTGCCAGCTCACCCGGGACAGGTGAGCAGTTCTTC,CASSPGTGEQFF
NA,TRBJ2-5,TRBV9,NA,TGTGCCAGCAGCGGACGCCGCGGTGAGACCCAGTACTTC,CASSGRRGETQYF
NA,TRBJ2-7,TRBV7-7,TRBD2,TGTGCCAGCAGCTTAGAGGGACTAGCGGGTGCCAGCTCCTACGAGCAGTACTTC,CASSLEGLAGASSYEQYF
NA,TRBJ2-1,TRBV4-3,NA,TGCGCCAGCAGCCACAGTCAAGGAGGATACAATGAGCAGTTCTTC,CASSHSQGGYNEQFF
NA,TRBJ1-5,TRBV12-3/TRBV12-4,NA,TGTGCCAGCAGTTTAGAGACAGCTCCTGGGGATTTT,CASSLETAPGDF
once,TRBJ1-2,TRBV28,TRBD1,TGTGCCAGCAGTTTATTTGGGACAGGGGGCGATGGCTACACCTTC,CASSLFGTGGDGYTF
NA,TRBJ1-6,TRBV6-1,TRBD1,TGTGCCAGCAGTGAATTCCAGGGGGTTAATTCACCCCTCCACTTT,CASSEFQGVNSPLHF
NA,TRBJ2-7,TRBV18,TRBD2,TGTGCCAGCTCTCCGACTAGCGCCTCCTACGAGCAGTACTTC,CASSPTSASYEQYF
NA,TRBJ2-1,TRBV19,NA,TGTGCCAGTAGTACCCTGACACCACCCCCCCAGGGTGAGCAGTTCTTC,CASSTLTPPPQGEQFF
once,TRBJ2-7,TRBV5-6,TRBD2,TGTGCCAGCAGCTCGGGGGGGGCCTACGAGCAGTACTTC,CASSSGGAYEQYF
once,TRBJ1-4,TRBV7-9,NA,TGTGCCAGCAGCTTATTAACAACTAATGAAAAACTGTTTTTT,CASSLLTTNEKLFF
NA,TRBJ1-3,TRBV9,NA,TGTGCCAGCAGCGTAGGCGGGAGCTCTGGAAACACCATATATTTT,CASSVGGSSGNTIYF
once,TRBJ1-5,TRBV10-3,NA,TGTGCCATCAGTGAGTCGACAACCCAAAATCAGCCCCAGCATTTT,CAISESTTQNQPQHF
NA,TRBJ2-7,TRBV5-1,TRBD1,TGCGCCAGCAGCTTGGGGTCGGGACAGGGGGTCCACGAGCAGTACTTC,CASSLGSGQGVHEQYF
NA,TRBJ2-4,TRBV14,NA,TGTGCCAGCAGCCAGGAACATGTGGGGGGACTAGCCAAAAACATTCAGTACTTC,CASSQEHVGGLAKNIQYF
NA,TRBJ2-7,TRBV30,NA,TGTGCCTGGACCCAGGGAAACTACGAGCAGTACTTC,CAWTQGNYEQYF
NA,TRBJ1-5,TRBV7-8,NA,TGTGCCAGCAGCTTAGCAGAGGACAATCAGCCCCAGCATTTT,CASSLAEDNQPQHF
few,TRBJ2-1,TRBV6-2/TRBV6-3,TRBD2,TGTGCCAGCAGCCCGACTAGCGAGGGTGTCAATGAGCAGTTCTTC,CASSPTSEGVNEQFF
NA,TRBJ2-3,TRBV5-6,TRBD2,TGTGCCAGCAGCTTCGCCGGGGGGGCTGGGACGCAGTATTTT,CASSFAGGAGTQYF
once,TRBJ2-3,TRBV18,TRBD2,TGTGCCAGCTCCGGACTAGCGGGAGGGCCCAGCACAGATACGCAGTATTTT,CASSGLAGGPSTDTQYF